What follows describes a single T cell receptor (beta chain). The length of the CDR3 is 14 residues. Trimming took 3 bases from V and 4 from J, leaving 9 bases between them. Germline V gene lookup returns CDR1 SGHTA and CDR2 FQGNSA. This sample stems from a study of blood T cell repertoires in COVID-19. Study in general: The analysed material was cDNA or gDNA that came from T cells, B-cell-depleted T cells, or PBMCs.

Methods used by the authors: The authors estimated nucleated cell counts from reference gene primer amplification. Data came from immunoSEQ multiplex PCR; TCRdb stores just in-frame clones and leaves some out. V and J calls plus clone size are reproduced from that table; the DNA served to infer D and trimming. The table includes roughly 180,000 clones, 82% detected once. The participants were between about 18 and 90 years old and came from about two dozen US areas. Symptom resolution, clearance, or two negative PCRs marked donors in Cohort 3 as recovered. The rearrangement uses TRBV7-2 and TRBJ2-2; D call uncertain. Material: PBMCs or T cells enriched from blood (not recorded which). The receptor was isolated from a man between 40 and 49 years old who had recovered from COVID-19. CDR3 DNA sequence: TGTGCCAGCAGCTTGGAGCGCGGCACCGGGGAGCTGTTTTTT. Amino acids: CASSLERGTGELFF.